Shown below are 28 T cell receptor beta chains from a single sample sequenced in a study of shared clonotypes between healthy human individuals (dated by TCRdb to about 2020). The protocol used for the library was the immunoSEQ multiplex PCR assay. TCRdb's version of the immuneACCESS table is confined to in-frame rearrangements and falls short of the full clone set. An unresolved V gene accounts for under half of the shortfall where checked; the remainder is of unknown origin. The sample has 2 million to 2.5 million clones on record, nearly 97% of them singletons. The ten largest clones capture about 0.13% of the sample. Input material: naive CD4+ T cells sorted from blood. The cell subset or site label for this specimen denotes: CD45RA+ positively selected. These receptors all stem from a man aged 18 to 29 in good health.

V usage is TRBV2 and J usage is TRBJ1-6, with a tentative D call TRBD1 (5 bases). V dropped 5 bases and J dropped 3 bases, with 11 bases sitting between them. Germline CDR1 SNHLY, CDR2 FYNNEI. CDR3 length: 15 residues. The CDR3 sequence: CASSLTTDYNSPLHF. CDR3 in DNA: TGTGCCAGCAGTTTAACGACAGACTATAATTCACCCCTCCACTTT.

This rearrangement joins TRBV11-2 to TRBJ1-1; perhaps TRBD1 as D (5 bases). The CDR3 consists of 14 residues. Germline CDR1 SGHAT, CDR2 FQNNGV. V shed 0 bases and J shed 7 bases, with 12 bases lying between them. The CDR3 DNA follows: TGTGCCAGCAGCTTAGATGGGTTTAGGGGTGAAGCTTTCTTT. Protein product: CASSLDGFRGEAFF.

The chain couples TRBV19 to TRBJ1-6; 10 bases are shared with TRBD1. The CDR3 has 15 amino acids. Unmatched junction bases numbered 5, after V lost 4 bases and J lost 8 bases. Germline CDR1 LNHDA, CDR2 SQIVND (reference sequence). CDR3 in DNA: TGTGCCAGTAGTACCCGGGACAGGGGTGATTCACCCCTCCACTTT. The encoded protein is CASSTRDRGDSPLHF. Full variable domain (rest looked up from reference TRBV19 and TRBJ1-6): DGGITQSPKYLFRKEGQNVTLSCEQNLNHDAMYWYRQDPGQGLRLIYYSQIVNDFQKGDIAEGYSVSREKKESFPLTVTSAQKNPTAFYLCASSTRDRGDSPLHFGNGTRLTVT.

The chain has TRBV10-3 and TRBJ2-3, with 8 bases aligning to TRBD1. The CDR3 has 15 amino acids. CDR1 and CDR2 from the germline V gene are ENHRY and SYGVKD. V trimming: 6 bases; J trimming: 0 bases; junction bases outside the gene matches: 5. CDR3 loop: CAIRTGAASTDTQYF. CDR3 DNA sequence: TGTGCCATCAGGACAGGGGCCGCTAGCACAGATACGCAGTATTTT.

The chain joins TRBV7-8 to TRBJ2-7; maybe TRBD2 (6 bases). CDR1 is SGHVS, CDR2 FQNEAQ, per germline. Deletions cut 1 base from V and 2 bases from J, with 12 bases between. This CDR3 has 15 residues. The CDR3 nucleotides are TGTGCCAGCAGCTTAGAGGCGGGGTTTACCTACGAGCAGTACTTC. Residues: CASSLEAGFTYEQYF.

The rearrangement joins TRBV29-1 to TRBJ1-2; a possible D gene is TRBD1 (6 bases). The CDR3 totals 12 residues. Germline V gives CDR1 SQVTM, CDR2 ANQGSEA. Trimming cost V 7 bases and J 6 bases, with 15 bases left between them. The chain's CDR3 is CSAAGTRNGYTF. Written as DNA, the CDR3 is TGCAGCGCCGCCGGGACAAGAAATGGCTACACCTTC.

The chain combines TRBV30 with TRBJ2-7, with TRBD2 matching 11 bases. CDR1 and CDR2 (germline): GTSNPN, SVGIG (reference sequence). V lost 1 base, J lost 0 bases, and 2 bases stayed unmatched. CDR3 size: 15 residues. CDR3 nucleotides: TGTGCCTGGAGTGGGACTAGCGGGTACTCCTACGAGCAGTACTTC. Amino acid sequence: CAWSGTSGYSYEQYF.

This CDR3 is CAWRGEDRGGWAEAFF. CDR3 nucleotides: TGTGCCTGGAGGGGAGAGGACAGGGGCGGATGGGCTGAAGCTTTCTTT. The rearrangement uses TRBV30 and TRBJ1-1; 9 bases agree with TRBD1. CDR1 and CDR2 from the germline V gene are GTSNPN and SVGIG (reference sequence). V trimming: 3 bases; J trimming: 6 bases; junction bases outside the gene matches: 14. This CDR3 spans 16 amino acids.

The rearrangement joins TRBV25-1 to TRBJ2-1, with D unresolved. Germline CDR1 reads MGHDK; CDR2 reads SYGVNS. Trimming shortened V by 2 bases and J by 0 bases, and 8 bases separated the two germline ends. There are 15 residues in the CDR3. The CDR3 nucleotides read TGTGCCAGCAGTGAAACTTCTAACTCCTACAATGAGCAGTTCTTC. This codes for CASSETSNSYNEQFF.

This rearrangement joins TRBV5-1 to TRBJ2-7, with no clear D. Trimming left V 4 bases short and J 0 bases short, with 11 bases between. Germline CDR1 is SGHRS and CDR2 is YFSETQ. The CDR3 totals 14 residues. This CDR3 reads CASSIKGPSYEQYF. The CDR3 coding sequence is TGCGCCAGCAGCATTAAAGGACCCTCCTACGAGCAGTACTTC. Combining the CDR3 with reference TRBV5-1 and TRBJ2-7 gives the whole variable domain KAGVTQTPRYLIKTRGQQVTLSCSPISGHRSVSWYQQTPGQGLQFLFEYFSETQRNKGNFPGRFSGRQFSNSRSEMNVSTLELGDSALYLCASSIKGPSYEQYFGPGTRLTVT.

For this clone: In the same sample, other DNA sequences code for this CDR3. The chain carries TRBV5-1 and TRBJ1-1; a possible D gene is TRBD1 (5 bases). This CDR3 region has 13 residues. The V end lost 3 bases, the J end lost 2 bases, and 8 bases lay between the germline ends. The germline V gene has CDR1 SGHRS and CDR2 YFSETQ. The CDR3, as DNA: TGCGCCAGCAGCTCGACAGCTAACACTGAAGCTTTCTTT. Protein product: CASSSTANTEAFF.

For this clone: The sample holds other DNA sequences that translate to the same CDR3. This chain links TRBV10-3 with TRBJ1-4; 9 nucleotides line up with TRBD1. There are 14 residues in the CDR3. V trimming: 4 bases; J trimming: 3 bases; junction bases outside the gene matches: 0. The germline V gene encodes CDR1 ENHRY and CDR2 SYGVKD. The CDR3 reads CAISGQGANEKLFF. DNA for the CDR3: TGTGCCATCAGTGGACAGGGGGCTAATGAAAAACTGTTTTTT.

The V gene is TRBV19, the J gene TRBJ2-4; D might be TRBD1 (6 bases). V was shortened by 5 bases and J by 0 bases, with 14 bases between the two germline ends. The CDR3 runs 16 residues. CDR1 and CDR2 (germline): LNHDA, SQIVND (reference sequence). The CDR3 protein is CASSSQGRLAKNIQYF. The CDR3 nucleotides are TGTGCCAGTAGTTCCCAGGGGCGACTAGCCAAAAACATTCAGTACTTC. The whole variable domain, filled in from reference TRBV19 and TRBJ2-4, reads DGGITQSPKYLFRKEGQNVTLSCEQNLNHDAMYWYRQDPGQGLRLIYYSQIVNDFQKGDIAEGYSVSREKKESFPLTVTSAQKNPTAFYLCASSSQGRLAKNIQYFGAGTRLSVL.

The V call is TRBV6-5, the J call TRBJ2-7; a weak D match, TRBD2 (6 bases). Trimming removed 6 bases from V and 4 bases from J, with 19 bases in between. Per germline, CDR1 MNHEY and CDR2 SVGAGI. This CDR3 is 15 amino acids long. Written as DNA, the CDR3 is TGTGCCAGCAGCCACCCTGCCGGGGGTGTATACGAGCAGTACTTC. Translated, it gives CASSHPAGGVYEQYF.

The chain recombines TRBV13 with TRBJ2-7, with TRBD2 as a possible D gene (6 bases). CDR3 size: 12 residues. The V end was cut by 4 bases, the J end by 8 bases, with 12 bases between. The germline gives CDR1 PRHDT, CDR2 FYEKMQ (reference sequence). This CDR3 is CASSSGTLKQYF. The DNA for the CDR3 is TGTGCCAGCAGCTCCGGGACTCTTAAGCAGTACTTC.

This chain's CDR3 is CASSQDMGSRNDEQFF. DNA for the CDR3: TGCGCCAGCAGCCAAGATATGGGATCAAGGAACGATGAGCAGTTCTTC. The rearrangement uses TRBV4-1 and TRBJ2-1, with no clear D. Trimming shortened V by 0 bases and J by 8 bases, and 17 bases separated the two germline ends. The CDR3 runs 16 residues. Germline CDR1 MGHRA, CDR2 YSYEKL.

The chain combines TRBV28 with TRBJ1-4; D possibly corresponds to TRBD1 (5 bases). The CDR3 is 18 residues long. Germline CDR1 MDHEN, CDR2 SYDVKM. The V end was cut by 6 bases, the J end by 7 bases, with 27 bases between. This CDR3 reads CASSLGRAAGAGGEKLFF. CDR3 bases: TGTGCCAGCAGCCTAGGACGGGCAGCCGGGGCCGGGGGTGAAAAACTGTTTTTT.

This chain links TRBV14 with TRBJ2-7; TRBD1 is a possible D gene (6 bases). The CDR3 consists of 12 residues. Trimming took off 5 bases at V and 3 bases at J, with 8 bases between the two ends. CDR1 and CDR2 (germline): SGHDN, FVKESK. The CDR3 is CASSGQYYEQYF. In nucleotides, the CDR3 is TGTGCCAGCAGCGGACAGTACTACGAGCAGTACTTC. Full variable domain (remainder filled in from reference TRBV14 and TRBJ2-7): EAGVTQFPSHSVIEKGQTVTLRCDPISGHDNLYWYRRVMGKEIKFLLHFVKESKQDESGMPNNRFLAERTGGTYSTLKVQPAELEDSGVYFCASSGQYYEQYFGPGTRLTVT.

This clone has just a few counts. Other DNA sequences in the sample encode the same CDR3. J is TRBJ2-7 and V is TRBV30; the D gene is possibly TRBD2 (6 bases). This CDR3 contains 13 residues. V was pared by 0 bases and J by 2 bases, with 8 bases between. Germline V CDR1 and CDR2: GTSNPN, SVGIG (reference sequence). DNA of the CDR3: TGTGCCTGGAGTGTCGGGGGACCCTACGAGCAGTACTTC. Translated: CAWSVGGPYEQYF.

J is TRBJ2-7 and V is TRBV4-2; D is unclear. The CDR3 covers 14 residues. V was pared by 4 bases and J by 7 bases, with 17 bases between. CDR1 and CDR2 from the germline V gene are LGHNA and YNFKEQ. CDR3 nucleotide sequence: TGTGCCAGCAGCCGTCCTGGACCCGCGGCGGAGCAGTACTTC. It codes for CASSRPGPAAEQYF.

This clone was observed a single time. The chain combines TRBV7-8 with TRBJ2-7, with a tentative D call TRBD1 (6 bases). Germline-derived CDR1 and CDR2 are SGHVS and FQNEAQ. There are 16 residues in the CDR3. The V end was cut by 1 base, the J end by 3 bases, with 16 bases between. The CDR3 DNA follows: TGTGCCAGCAGCTTAGGCGTAGGGACACCGAACTACGAGCAGTACTTC. The encoded protein is CASSLGVGTPNYEQYF.

The gene calls are TRBV7-2 and TRBJ1-6; D possibly corresponds to TRBD1 (5 bases). Germline assignment: CDR1 SGHTA and CDR2 FQGNSA. Trimming left V 2 bases short and J 7 bases short, with 9 bases between. The CDR3 consists of 14 residues. CDR3 nucleotides: TGTGCCAGCAGCTTATTTGAGGGGAATTCACCCCTCCACTTT. This codes for CASSLFEGNSPLHF.

The chain carries TRBV7-9 and TRBJ1-2; TRBD1 is a possible D gene (5 bases). This CDR3 is 15 amino acids long. Per germline, CDR1 SEHNR and CDR2 FQNEAQ (reference sequence). V lost 5 bases and J lost 3, with 16 bases in between. This chain's CDR3 is CASSLTKGRDYGYTF. DNA of the CDR3: TGTGCCAGCAGCCTAACCAAGGGACGCGACTATGGCTACACCTTC.

The chain joins TRBV18 to TRBJ2-1, with 8 bases that match TRBD2. CDR1 is KGHSH and CDR2 is LQKENI in the germline V gene. This CDR3 region has 13 residues. J was trimmed by 15 bases and V by 6 bases; bases with no gene match: 13. This CDR3 is CASSPKERGRLFF. The DNA of the CDR3 is TGTGCCAGCTCTCCGAAGGAGCGGGGGCGCTTGTTCTTC. The variable domain in full, with the rest retrieved from reference TRBV18 and TRBJ2-1, is NAGVMQNPRHLVRRRGQEARLRCSPMKGHSHVYWYRQLPEEGLKFMVYLQKENIIDESGMPKERFSAEFPKEGPSILRIQQVVRGDSAAYFCASSPKERGRLFFGPGTRLTVL.

As to this clone: In the same sample, other DNA sequences code for this CDR3. The J gene is TRBJ2-1, the V gene TRBV4-1; TRBD2 matches 11 bases. Germline CDR1 is MGHRA and CDR2 is YSYEKL. The length of the CDR3 is 18 residues. J gave up 0 bases and V 1 base, and 5 bases lay outside the gene matches. This chain's CDR3 is CASSQGLAGGSSYNEQFF. CDR3 nucleotide sequence: TGCGCCAGCAGCCAAGGTCTAGCGGGGGGAAGCTCCTACAATGAGCAGTTCTTC.

CDR3 region: CASIAGGYNEQFF. Here the CDR3 DNA reads TGTGCCAGCATTGCCGGCGGGTACAATGAGCAGTTCTTC. The J gene is TRBJ2-1, the V gene TRBV7-9; D may be TRBD2 (5 bases). The CDR3 loop spans 13 amino acids. The germline V gene has CDR1 SEHNR and CDR2 FQNEAQ (reference sequence). Trimming removed 7 bases at V and 4 bases at J, with 11 bases between.

This clone was observed a single time. This sequence joins TRBV4-3 and TRBJ2-7; 8 nucleotides line up with TRBD2. The germline V gene has CDR1 LGHNA and CDR2 YSLEER. This CDR3 contains 15 residues. J lost 6 bases, V lost 1 base, and 8 bases had no gene match. Written as DNA, the CDR3 is TGCGCCAGCAGCCAAGTGGATAGCGGGATCGGCGAGCAGTACTTC. It is translated as CASSQVDSGIGEQYF.

V usage is TRBV12-2 and J usage is TRBJ2-7; the listed D gene, TRBD2, was not tested against the DNA. TRBV12-2 is a known pseudogene. The CDR3 covers 17 residues. As DNA, the CDR3 is TGTGCAAGTCGCCCCACCCCGGGGATCAGACACTCCTACGAGCAGTACTTC. Amino acids: CASRPTPGIRHSYEQYF.